Included here is one TCR beta chain sequence, with context. Its specificity is unknown. J was trimmed by 6 bases and V by 2 bases; bases with no gene match: 7. The length of the CDR3 is 16 residues. Germline V gene lookup returns CDR1 LNHDA and CDR2 SQIVND (reference sequence). Sequencing used immunoSEQ multiplex PCR; TCRdb keeps in-frame clones, though not all of them. Seen here are around 230,000 clones, approximately 84% observed once, and the top ten hold less than 0.75%. The entry originates in a study of Tregs in tolerant kidney transplant recipients. Study findings and constraints: No direct test of biological reproducibility was done here. Validation in larger populations is needed because few patients were studied.

Sequencing was carried out using CD4+ T cells from blood. The chain uses TRBV19 and TRBJ2-1; 10 bases line up with TRBD2. The receptor's source is a human donor in good health. For the CDR3, the DNA is TGTGCCAGTAGTATATGGGGGACTAGCGTCTCCAATGAGCAGTTCTTC. Translation: CASSIWGTSVSNEQFF.